Listed here is a single T cell receptor beta chain. The antigen it binds to is not known. Qualities for individual bases were not recorded, and no much larger clone is one base off. The V and J ends are trimmed by 6 bases and 1 base, leaving 10 bases between them. From the germline V gene, CDR1 is MNHNS and CDR2 is SASEGT. From the cysteine up to the phenylalanine, the CDR3 has a length of 13 residues. Of all the DNA, just the CDR3 is kept, 39 bases in frame from base 1. The reads were generated on an Illumina HiSeq 2500. Quantitative 5'-RACE with molecular barcodes was the method used to prepare the TCR beta libraries. In the source study's methods: To identify disease-linked TCR variants, a new computational method was used, one built on a probabilistic model of VDJ rearrangement. The raw public reads went through TCRdb reprocessing: fastp at Q25, MiXCR clone calling, in-frame beta chains kept. Every entry covers one CDR3 protein and lists the most common genes and DNA from its rows. TCRdb assigned the V and J calls; the authors' analysis was not used. Recorded for this sample are about 180,000 distinct CDR3 sequences; 9.8% of them occurred a single time. Of the sample, less than 15% is held by the ten largest clones.

The data are from a study of CD8 T cells in ankylosing spondylitis (TCRdb year 2017). Concerning the study at large: To find TCR variants linked to disease, the study profiled T cell receptor beta repertoires in ankylosing spondylitis patients and healthy donors. Peripheral blood was sampled, and synovial fluid was additionally collected from ankylosing spondylitis patients. In total, the full study cohort was made up of nearly 110 healthy donors and 25 or so ankylosing spondylitis patients.

Here is what the overall study found, with its caveats: Some of the motif variants had been reported before in the synovial fluid and blood of reactive arthritis patients, a finding that suggests common disease-initiation mechanisms. According to the report, matched synovial fluid samples from ankylosing spondylitis patients were significantly enriched for the disease-linked clones. Blood from ankylosing spondylitis patients appeared to be characterized by a TCR beta motif made up of under ten highly homologous amino acid variants. The disease-linked clones showed a CD8+ phenotype and occurred at relatively low frequencies in peripheral blood.

The V gene is TRBV6-1 and the J gene is TRBJ2-7; possibly the D gene is TRBD1, per 6 matching bases. The TCR comes from a female donor with ankylosing spondylitis or in good health (not recorded which). Material for sequencing was blood, either unsorted or a sorted T cell fraction (not recorded which). The base sequence is TGTGCCAGCAGGACACAGGGTTCCTACGAGCAGTACTTC. Translation gives CASRTQGSYEQYF.